The clone carrying this T cell receptor (beta chain) was observed a few times. Its specificity is unknown. Reverse transcription of all isolated RNA meant that expressed TCRB transcripts were sequenced. The data were produced by immunoSEQ multiplex PCR, yet TCRdb's version contains in-frame clones alone and is incomplete. Of hundreds of thousands of clones in the sample, approximately 10% were seen once. Cells sorted by CD45RO/CCR7/CD25/CD127/CD95/CD27 comprised CD4+ naive, central memory, regulatory and stem cell-like memory cells. The ends were cut back, 5 bases at V and 4 bases at J, with 14 bases in the middle. The CDR3 consists of 14 residues. Germline loops: CDR1 MDHEN, CDR2 SYDVKM. The source of the sample is a study of beta chain features in type 1 diabetes. General observations from the study: The study left unresolved whether HLA type influences TCRB rearrangement. Within each of all four CD4+ subsets, Type 1 diabetes patients had TCRB CDR3s that were moderately but significantly shorter. Using cDNA template may skew counts toward highly expressing activated cells.

The V and J genes are TRBV28 and TRBJ1-2; D unclear. The TCR comes from a man aged 25 to 40 with type 1 diabetes. The sequencing input was naive CD4+ T cells from blood. The CDR3 DNA follows: TGTGCCAGCAGTCCAGCGGACGGTAGCTATGGCTACACCTTC. Amino acids: CASSPADGSYGYTF.